This T cell receptor (beta chain) was identified during a study of CD8 T cells in ankylosing spondylitis. Broader study findings: Typical of ankylosing spondylitis blood, it appeared, was a TCR beta motif of under 10 highly homologous variants. Both synovial fluid and blood in reactive arthritis had previously been reported to carry some motif variants.

The germline V gene has CDR1 LGHDT and CDR2 YNNKEL (reference sequence). The V segment lost 0 bases and the J segment 1 base; nucleotides outside the gene matches: 15. The CDR3 has 19 residues. TCRdb reanalysed the 5' RACE reads using MiXCR and keeps one entry per CDR3 protein. The sample has around 180,000 distinct CDR3 sequences, over 15% seen once. Many counts were recorded for this clonotype. Antigen unknown. The material sequenced was blood, either unsorted or a sorted T cell fraction (not recorded which). This chain links TRBV3-1 with TRBJ2-7, with 7 bases matching TRBD2. The clonotype originates from a male donor aged 5-30 years with ankylosing spondylitis or in good health (not recorded which). For the CDR3, the DNA is TGTGCCAGCAGCCAAGAAAGGCCTCAGGGCGGGAGAAGGTCCTACGAGCAGTACTTC. This gives the protein CASSQERPQGGRRSYEQYF.